This TCR beta chain was identified during a study of PD-1 blockade in classical Hodgkin lymphoma. Time point: newly diagnosed, previously untreated cHL patient sample. Magnetic negative selection of thawed PBMCs was the method by which CD4+ T cells were purified. Comparator PBMCs were from newly diagnosed, untreated classical Hodgkin lymphoma. Clones were sequenced by immunoSEQ multiplex PCR, and TCRdb holds only the in-frame ones, with some missing. This sample carries 20,000 to 25,000 clones, around nine tenths of them seen once, and the ten largest clones take roughly 0.43%. This clone is a singleton in its sample. No antigen is known for it. The study's findings and limits: No one has yet defined what causes the repertoire differences, which may be disease activity or prior therapy. Relative to healthy donors, newly diagnosed patients reportedly had lower baseline TCR diversity, which was reported as lower still in relapsed/refractory patients.

The sequence came from a human donor with classical Hodgkin lymphoma. The sequencing sample was made of CD4+ T cells from blood.

The CDR3 DNA sequence: TGTGCCATCAGTGATACTCCGGGACAGCACTATGGCTACACCTTC. Amino acid sequence: CAISDTPGQHYGYTF. The rearrangement uses TRBV10-3 and TRBJ1-2, with 7 bases matching TRBD1. CDR3 length: 15 residues. V was pared by 3 bases and J by 3 bases, with 7 bases of the junction left unmatched. The germline gives CDR1 ENHRY, CDR2 SYGVKD.